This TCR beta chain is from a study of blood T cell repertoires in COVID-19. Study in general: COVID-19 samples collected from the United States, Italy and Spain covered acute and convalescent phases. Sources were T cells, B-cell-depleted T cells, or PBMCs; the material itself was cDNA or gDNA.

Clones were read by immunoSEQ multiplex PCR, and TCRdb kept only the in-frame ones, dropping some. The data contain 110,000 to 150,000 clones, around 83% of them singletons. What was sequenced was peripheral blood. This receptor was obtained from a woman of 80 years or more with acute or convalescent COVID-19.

The CDR3 protein is CAWSVQFAEQYF. CDR3 DNA sequence: TGTGCCTGGAGTGTACAGTTCGCCGAGCAGTACTTC. The gene calls are TRBV30 and TRBJ2-7, with no clear D. V lost 0 bases and J 6 bases, leaving 9 bases between the germline ends. Germline V gene lookup returns CDR1 GTSNPN and CDR2 SVGIG (reference sequence). This CDR3 is 12 amino acids long. The variable domain in full, completed from reference TRBV30 and TRBJ2-7, reads SQTIHQWPATLVQPVGSPLSLECTVEGTSNPNLYWYRQAAGRGLQLLFYSVGIGQISSEVPQNLSASRPQDRQFILSSKKLLLSDSGFYLCAWSVQFAEQYFGPGTRLTVT.